The clone carrying this T cell receptor beta chain turned up a few times. V dropped 5 bases and J dropped 3; count of bases not matched to a gene: 1. This CDR3 comprises 12 residues. Germline CDR1 is SGDLS and CDR2 is YYNGEE. Sequencing used immunoSEQ multiplex PCR; TCRdb keeps in-frame clones, though not all of them. The sample shows roughly 320,000 clones, roughly nine tenths of them seen only once. The sample is drawn from a study of blood T cell repertoires in COVID-19. Study-wide context: The cDNA or gDNA used as material had been derived from T cells, B-cell-depleted T cells, or PBMCs.

V and J are TRBV9 and TRBJ1-2; TRBD1 aligns across 7 bases. The source material was peripheral blood. The clonotype originates from a woman aged 25 to 45 with COVID-19, enrolled during active disease. CDR3 sequence reads: CASRGTDYGYTF. CDR3 nucleotides: TGTGCCAGCAGGGGGACAGACTATGGCTACACCTTC.